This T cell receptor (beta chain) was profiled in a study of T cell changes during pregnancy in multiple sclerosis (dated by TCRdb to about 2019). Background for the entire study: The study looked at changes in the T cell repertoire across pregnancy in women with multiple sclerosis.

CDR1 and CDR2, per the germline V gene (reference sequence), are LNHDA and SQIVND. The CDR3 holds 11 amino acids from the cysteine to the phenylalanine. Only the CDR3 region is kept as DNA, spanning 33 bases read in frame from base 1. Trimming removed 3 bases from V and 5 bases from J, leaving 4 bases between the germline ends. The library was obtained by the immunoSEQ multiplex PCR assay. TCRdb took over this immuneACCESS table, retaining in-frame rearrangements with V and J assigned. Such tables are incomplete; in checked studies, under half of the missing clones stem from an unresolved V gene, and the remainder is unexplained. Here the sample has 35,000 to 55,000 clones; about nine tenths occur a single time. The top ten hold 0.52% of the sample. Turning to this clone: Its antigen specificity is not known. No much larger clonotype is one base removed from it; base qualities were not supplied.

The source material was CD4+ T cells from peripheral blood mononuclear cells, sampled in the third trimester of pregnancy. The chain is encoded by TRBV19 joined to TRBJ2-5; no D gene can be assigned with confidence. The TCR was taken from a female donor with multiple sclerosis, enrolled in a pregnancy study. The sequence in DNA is TGTGCCAGTAGTATCCGGGAGACCCAGTACTTC. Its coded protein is CASSIRETQYF.